The TCR beta chain described here comes from a study of somatic mutations in cytotoxic T cells in rheumatoid arthritis. Study-level background: Before any treatment began, 30 ml EDTA peripheral blood was collected from patients right after diagnosis.

Clones were sequenced by immunoSEQ multiplex PCR, and TCRdb holds only the in-frame ones, with some missing. The sample shows some 20,000 clones, 65% to 85% of them seen only once. Source material: CD8+ T cells sorted from blood. The origin of this receptor is an adult with rheumatoid arthritis.

The CDR3 sequence is CASSLLGGELFF. CDR3 DNA: TGTGCCAGCAGCTTATTAGGAGGGGAGCTGTTTTTT. This sequence joins TRBV7-7 and TRBJ2-2; D is undetermined. The CDR3 has 12 residues. V was trimmed by 2 bases and J by 8 bases, leaving 6 bases between them. The germline V gene encodes CDR1 SSHAT and CDR2 FNYEAQ (reference sequence). Drawing the rest from reference TRBV7-7 and TRBJ2-2, the complete variable domain is GAGVSQSPRYKVTKRGQDVTLRCDPISSHATLYWYQQALGQGPEFLTYFNYEAQPDKSGLPSDRFSAERPEGSISTLTIQRTEQRDSAMYRCASSLLGGELFFGEGSRLTVL.